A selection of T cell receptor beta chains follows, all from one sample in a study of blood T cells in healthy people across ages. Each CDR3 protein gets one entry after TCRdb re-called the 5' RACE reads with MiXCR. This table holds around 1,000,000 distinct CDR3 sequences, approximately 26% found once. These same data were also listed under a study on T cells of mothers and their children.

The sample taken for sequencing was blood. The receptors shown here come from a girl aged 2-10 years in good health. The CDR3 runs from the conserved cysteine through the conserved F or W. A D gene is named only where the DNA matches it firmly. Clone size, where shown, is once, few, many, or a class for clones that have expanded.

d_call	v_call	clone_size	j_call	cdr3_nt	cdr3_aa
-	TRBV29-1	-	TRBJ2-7	TGCAGCGTGGAGGTCAGGTATTACGAGCAGTACTTC	CSVEVRYYEQYF
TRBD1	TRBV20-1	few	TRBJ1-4	TGCAGTGCTAAGGACAGGGAGGGCTTTGGTAATGAAAAACTGTTTTTT	CSAKDREGFGNEKLFF
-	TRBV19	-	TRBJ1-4	TGTGCCAGTAGTCTCCGGACGGCTAATGAAAAACTGTTTTTT	CASSLRTANEKLFF
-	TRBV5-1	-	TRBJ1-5	TGCGCCAGCAGCTTGGCCGGGCAGAGCAATCAGCCCCAGCATTTT	CASSLAGQSNQPQHF
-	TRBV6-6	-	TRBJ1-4	TGTGCCAGCAGTTTTCAAGCAACTAATGAAAAACTGCTTTTT	CASSFQATNEKLLF
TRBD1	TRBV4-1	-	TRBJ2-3	TGCGCCAGCAGCCACCCACGGACAGGGAGGAGCACAGATACGCAGTATTTT	CASSHPRTGRSTDTQYF
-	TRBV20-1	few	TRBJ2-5	TGCAGTGCTAGTGCCCAGGGGTTTGGGGAGACCCAGTACTTC	CSASAQGFGETQYF
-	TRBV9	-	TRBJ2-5	TGTGCCAGCAGCGTCCAGGGGTTTGGGCCCCAAGAGACCCAGTACTTC	CASSVQGFGPQETQYF
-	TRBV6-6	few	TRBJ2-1	TGTGCCAGCAGTTTTGTGGCGGGGACCTCCTACAATGAGCAGTTCTTC	CASSFVAGTSYNEQFF
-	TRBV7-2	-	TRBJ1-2	TGCGCCAGCAGCCCCTTACTCGGGACGGGCTACACCTTC	CASSPLLGTGYTF
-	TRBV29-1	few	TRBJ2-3	TGCGCCACAGATACGCAGTATTTT	CATDTQYF
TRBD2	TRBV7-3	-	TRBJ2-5	TGTGCCAGCAGCTTTCTCGGACTAGCGGGGGAGGGAGCCAAAGAGACCCAGTACTTC	CASSFLGLAGEGAKETQYF
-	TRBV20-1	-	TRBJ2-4	TGCAGTGCTGGAGACAGGTTCAAAAACATTCAGTACTTC	CSAGDRFKNIQYF
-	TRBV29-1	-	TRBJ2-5	TGCAGCGTGGACCGGGAAGAGACCCAGTACTTC	CSVDREETQYF
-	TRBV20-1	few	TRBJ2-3	TGCAGTGCTAGAAGAGTGGGGATCGAAGCAGATACGCAGTATTTT	CSARRVGIEADTQYF
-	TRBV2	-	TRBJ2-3	TGTGCCAGCAGTGATCCCGGGGGTAGGGCAGATACGCAGTATTTT	CASSDPGGRADTQYF
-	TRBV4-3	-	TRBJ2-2	TGCGCCAGCAGCCAAGATTGGGTCGGGGAGCTGTTTTTT	CASSQDWVGELFF
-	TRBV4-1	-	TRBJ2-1	TGCGCCAGCAGCCAGTCACAGGGTAATGAGCAGTTCTTC	CASSQSQGNEQFF
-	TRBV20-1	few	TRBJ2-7	TGCAGTGCTAGAGTGGGGTTCTCCTATGAGCAGTACTTC	CSARVGFSYEQYF
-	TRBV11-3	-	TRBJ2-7	TGTGCCAGCAGCCCGTTTCGGGGGTCGTCCTACGAGCAGTACTTC	CASSPFRGSSYEQYF
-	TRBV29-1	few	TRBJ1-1	TGCAGCGTTGAAGATCTTGGAATTAGGGGGACTGAAGCTTTCTTT	CSVEDLGIRGTEAFF
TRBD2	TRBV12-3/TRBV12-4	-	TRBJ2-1	TGTGCCAGCAGTTTACCTTCGGGACTAGAGGGGACCGAGCAGTTCTTC	CASSLPSGLEGTEQFF
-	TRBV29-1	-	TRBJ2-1	TGCAGCGCGGGGGCGGCGGGGGTATACAATGAGCAGTTCTTC	CSAGAAGVYNEQFF
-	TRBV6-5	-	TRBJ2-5	TGTGCCAGCAGTTACTCTAGCTCCCTAGGGACCCAGTACTTC	CASSYSSSLGTQYF
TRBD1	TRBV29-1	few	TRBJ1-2	TGCAGCGTTGAACCCTGGCCCGAGACAGGGGAGTTTGGCAATGGCTACACCTTC	CSVEPWPETGEFGNGYTF
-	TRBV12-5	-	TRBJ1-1	TGTGCTAGTGGTCCATTCAGGGCGTATCGCGCCTTAATGAACACTGAAGCTTTCTTT	CASGPFRAYRALMNTEAFF
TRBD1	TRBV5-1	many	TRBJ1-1	TGCGCCAGCAGCCTGACAGGGGTGAACACTGAAGCTTTCTTT	CASSLTGVNTEAFF
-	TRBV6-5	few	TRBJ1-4	TGTGCCAGCAGTTACGGCTCTTTCACTTGGGTGGAGGATGAAAAACTGTTTTTT	CASSYGSFTWVEDEKLFF
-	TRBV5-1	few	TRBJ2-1	TGCGCCAGCAGCTTAAGAGGGGGTAAGAGCTCCTACAATGAGCAGTTCTTC	CASSLRGGKSSYNEQFF
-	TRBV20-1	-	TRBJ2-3	TGCAGTGCCAAGACTACGCGCACAGATACGCAGTATTTT	CSAKTTRTDTQYF
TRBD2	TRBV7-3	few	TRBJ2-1	TGTGCCAGCAGCCAGCGGGAGGGTCGGGACAATGAGCAGTTCTTC	CASSQREGRDNEQFF
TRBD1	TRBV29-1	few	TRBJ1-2	TGCAGCGCCGGACAGGGCGAATATGGCTACACCTTC	CSAGQGEYGYTF
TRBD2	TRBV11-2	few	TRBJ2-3	TGTGCCAGCAGCTCCCTGGGGGGCGGGGGGCCAATCACAGATACGCAGTATTTT	CASSSLGGGGPITDTQYF
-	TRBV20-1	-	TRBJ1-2	TGCAGTGCTAGTAGGGGCCAAGCTAACTATGGCTACACCTTC	CSASRGQANYGYTF
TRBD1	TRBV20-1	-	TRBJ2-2	TGCAGTGCTAGAGCAAGGACAGGGTTGACCGGGGAGCTGTTTTTT	CSARARTGLTGELFF
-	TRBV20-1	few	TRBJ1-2	TGCAGTGCTAACAGAAATAACTATGGCTACACCTTC	CSANRNNYGYTF
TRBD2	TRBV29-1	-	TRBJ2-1	TGCAGCGTTGGGACTAGTCCCTACAATGAGCAGTTCTTC	CSVGTSPYNEQFF
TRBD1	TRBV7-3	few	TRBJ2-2	TGTGCCAGCAGCTCCAACCCGGGACAGGGTGGCGGGGAGCTGTTTTTT	CASSSNPGQGGGELFF
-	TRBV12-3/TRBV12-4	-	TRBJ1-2	TGTGCCAGCAGCCTGACGGCGGGGCAGCGCCAAGGCTACACCTTC	CASSLTAGQRQGYTF
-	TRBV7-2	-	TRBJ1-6	TGTGCCAGCAGCTTAGGGTGGGGAGATAATTCACCCCTCCACTTT	CASSLGWGDNSPLHF
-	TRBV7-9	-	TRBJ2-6	TGTGCCAGCAGCTCCCACACAGGAGTCTCTGGGGCCAACGTCCTGACCTTC	CASSSHTGVSGANVLTF
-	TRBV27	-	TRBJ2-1	TGTGCCAGCGGAACGTTTTCCACCGGGCGATATGAGCAGTTCTTC	CASGTFSTGRYEQFF
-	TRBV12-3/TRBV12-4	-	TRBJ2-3	TGTGCCAGCAGTTTCTCGGGACTGCGCACAGATACGCAGTATTTT	CASSFSGLRTDTQYF
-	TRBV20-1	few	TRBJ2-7	TGCAGTGCTAGAGACAGTACCTACGAGCAGTACTTC	CSARDSTYEQYF
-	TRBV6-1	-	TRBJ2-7	TGTGCCGCCCAGAAGGCCGACGAGCAGTACTTC	CAAQKADEQYF
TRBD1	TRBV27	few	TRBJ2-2	TGTGCCAGCACACCTCATCGGGACAGGGCTTTAGCCGGGGAGCTGTTTTTT	CASTPHRDRALAGELFF
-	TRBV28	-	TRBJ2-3	TGTGCCAGCAGTAAGACCCTCCGTATTGGGACTCTGGATAACACAGATACGCAGTATTTT	CASSKTLRIGTLDNTDTQYF